A selection of T cell receptor beta chains follows, all from one sample in a study of T cell responses to AZD1222 COVID-19 vaccine. The data were produced by immunoSEQ multiplex PCR, yet TCRdb's version contains in-frame clones alone and is incomplete. Of about 150,000 clones listed, under 95% are singletons. This sample comprised peripheral blood, obtained on day 0 of AZD1222 vaccination. The source of these receptors is an adult in good health. Both conserved end residues are part of each CDR3. D genes are given only for firm matches. Size tells how often a clone was seen (once, few, many) or the class of an expanded clone, and some rows leave it out.

size: .
V: TRBV28
J: TRBJ1-6
D: .
CDR3: CASSFLGKDNSPLHF
DNA: TGTGCCAGCAGTTTCTTGGGCAAGGATAATTCACCCCTCCACTTT

size: .
V: TRBV6-2/TRBV6-3
J: TRBJ1-4
D: .
CDR3: CASSTSRKATNEKLFF
DNA: TGTGCCAGCAGTACCTCCCGGAAGGCAACTAATGAAAAACTGTTTTTT

size: .
V: TRBV5-1
J: TRBJ2-7
D: .
CDR3: CASSYDDYEQYF
DNA: TGCGCCAGCAGCTATGATGATTACGAGCAGTACTTC

size: many
V: TRBV5-4
J: TRBJ1-5
D: TRBD1
CDR3: CASSWRGTGGNQPQHF
DNA: TGTGCCAGCAGCTGGCGAGGGACAGGGGGCAATCAGCCCCAGCATTTT

size: .
V: TRBV29-1
J: TRBJ1-2
D: .
CDR3: CSATGAVENYGYTF
DNA: TGCAGCGCTACAGGAGCGGTGGAAAACTATGGCTACACCTTC

size: .
V: TRBV18
J: TRBJ2-1
D: TRBD1
CDR3: CASSPQDRGYNEQFF
DNA: TGTGCCAGCTCACCCCAAGACAGGGGCTACAATGAGCAGTTCTTC

size: once
V: TRBV7-2
J: TRBJ1-5
D: TRBD1
CDR3: CASSLLGTGGDQPQHF
DNA: TGTGCCAGCAGCTTACTCGGGACAGGGGGGGATCAGCCCCAGCATTTT

size: .
V: TRBV19
J: TRBJ1-5
D: .
CDR3: CASSRHHRSGSNQPQHF
DNA: TGTGCCAGTAGTCGCCATCACAGGTCGGGTAGCAATCAGCCCCAGCATTTT

size: few
V: TRBV4-2
J: TRBJ2-7
D: TRBD2
CDR3: CASSQDYSGGSYEQYF
DNA: TGTGCCAGCAGCCAAGATTACAGCGGGGGAAGCTACGAGCAGTACTTC

size: once
V: TRBV4-1
J: TRBJ1-1
D: .
CDR3: CASSQGANEAFF
DNA: TGCGCCAGCAGTCAAGGAGCGAATGAAGCTTTCTTT

size: .
V: TRBV6-2/TRBV6-3
J: TRBJ2-1
D: .
CDR3: CASSPPSVEQFF
DNA: TGTGCCAGCAGCCCCCCCAGTGTTGAGCAGTTCTTC

size: .
V: TRBV3-1/TRBV3-2
J: TRBJ1-1
D: .
CDR3: CASSQDRTEAFF
DNA: TGTGCCAGCAGCCAAGACAGGACTGAAGCTTTCTTT

size: many
V: TRBV4-2
J: TRBJ2-7
D: TRBD2
CDR3: CASSQDSGGGSYEQYF
DNA: TGTGCCAGCAGCCAAGATAGCGGGGGCGGGTCCTACGAGCAGTACTTC

size: .
V: TRBV6-5
J: TRBJ1-4
D: .
CDR3: CASSPEGRTDGKLFF
DNA: TGTGCCAGCAGTCCAGAGGGACGAACAGATGGAAAACTGTTTTTT

size: .
V: TRBV6-1
J: TRBJ2-7
D: .
CDR3: CASSEVRKEQQYF
DNA: TGTGCCAGCAGTGAAGTCCGTAAGGAACAGCAGTACTTC

size: .
V: TRBV9
J: TRBJ1-6
D: .
CDR3: CASSVTGQYNSPLHF
DNA: TGTGCCAGCAGCGTGACGGGACAATATAATTCACCCCTCCACTTT

size: .
V: TRBV7-9
J: TRBJ1-1
D: .
CDR3: CASSFSFPTETNTEAFF
DNA: TGTGCCAGCAGCTTTAGCTTCCCTACCGAGACGAACACTGAAGCTTTCTTT

size: once
V: TRBV7-8
J: TRBJ1-5
D: .
CDR3: CASSPQWGRGSNQPQHF
DNA: TGTGCCAGCAGCCCCCAATGGGGCCGGGGGTCCAATCAGCCCCAGCATTTT

size: .
V: TRBV6-5
J: TRBJ2-5
D: TRBD2
CDR3: CATSSLAGGPETQYF
DNA: TGTGCCACCTCATCACTAGCGGGGGGGCCGGAGACCCAGTACTTC

size: .
V: TRBV28
J: TRBJ2-7
D: .
CDR3: CASVGKTGPYEQYF
DNA: TGTGCCAGCGTAGGCAAGACAGGTCCCTACGAGCAGTACTTC

size: .
V: TRBV27
J: TRBJ1-3
D: .
CDR3: CASSLSSGNTIYF
DNA: TGTGCCAGCAGTTTATCTTCTGGAAACACCATATATTTT

size: .
V: TRBV19
J: TRBJ1-1
D: TRBD1
CDR3: CASSMGSRGLAEAFF
DNA: TGTGCCAGTAGTATGGGGAGCAGGGGGCTTGCTGAAGCTTTCTTT

size: .
V: TRBV5-1
J: TRBJ1-2
D: TRBD1
CDR3: CASSFTGGLGYTF
DNA: TGCGCCAGCAGCTTTACAGGGGGCCTTGGCTACACCTTC

size: once
V: TRBV5-1
J: TRBJ1-2
D: .
CDR3: CASSLESALYGYTF
DNA: TGCGCCAGCAGCTTGGAGTCGGCTCTCTATGGCTACACCTTC

size: .
V: TRBV7-9
J: TRBJ1-1
D: .
CDR3: CASRWLTENTEAFF
DNA: TGTGCCAGCAGGTGGCTTACCGAGAACACTGAAGCTTTCTTT

size: .
V: TRBV3-1/TRBV3-2
J: TRBJ1-2
D: .
CDR3: CASSQTVRTNYGYTF
DNA: TGTGCCAGCAGCCAAACGGTCAGGACTAACTATGGCTACACCTTC